The 7 T cell receptor beta chains below were found in one sample sequenced in a study of control samples from healthy donors and cancer patients. Clones were read by immunoSEQ multiplex PCR, and TCRdb kept only the in-frame ones, dropping some. This table has about 170,000 clones, around 91% appearing once. Sequenced material: blood. These TCRs come from a woman in her 30s in good health.

The chain is built from TRBV24-1 and TRBJ2-7; 9 bases match TRBD2. CDR3 length: 15 residues. Unmatched junction bases numbered 9, after V lost 5 bases and J lost 5 bases. Germline V CDR1 and CDR2: KGHDR, SFDVKD. The CDR3 DNA reads TGTGCCACCAGTGGCGGTAGCGGGAGTAAGAACGAGCAGTACTTC. Translation: CATSGGSGSKNEQYF.

This rearrangement joins TRBV2 to TRBJ1-4; D call uncertain. The length of the CDR3 is 12 residues. Germline V lookup: CDR1 SNHLY, CDR2 FYNNEI. V gave up 1 base and J gave up 7 bases, with 4 bases separating them. The CDR3 region is CASSEGSEKLFF. The CDR3 nucleotides are TGTGCCAGCAGTGAAGGGAGTGAAAAACTGTTTTTT.

The chain recombines TRBV7-2 with TRBJ1-1; D possibly corresponds to TRBD1 (6 bases). V was clipped by 4 bases and J by 4 bases, with 10 bases between them. CDR3 size: 13 residues. Per germline, CDR1 SGHTA and CDR2 FQGNSA. In DNA, the CDR3 is TGTGCCAGCAGCTCCGGACAGTCCACTGAAGCTTTCTTT. This encodes CASSSGQSTEAFF.

This clone showed up just a few times. The V call is TRBV10-3, the J call TRBJ2-1; no clear D gene. Germline V lookup: CDR1 ENHRY, CDR2 SYGVKD. V lost 0 bases, J lost 4 bases, and 4 bases lay in between. This CDR3 region has 13 residues. The CDR3 bases are TGTGCCATCAGTGAGTCGATGTACAATGAGCAGTTCTTC. It yields the protein CAISESMYNEQFF.

This chain uses TRBV6-5 with TRBJ2-1; TRBD2 aligns across 9 bases. The CDR3 is 12 residues long. Germline loops: CDR1 MNHEY, CDR2 SVGAGI. Trimming removed 6 bases from V and 10 bases from J; junction bases left unmatched: 4. CDR3: CASSFGTSEQFF. DNA of the CDR3: TGTGCCAGCAGCTTCGGGACTAGCGAGCAGTTCTTC.

The V and J genes are TRBV5-5 and TRBJ1-5, with TRBD1 identical over 7 bases. The CDR3 runs 15 residues. The trim removed 4 bases at V and 0 bases at J, leaving 4 bases unmatched. CDR1 is SGHKS, CDR2 YYEKEE, per germline (reference sequence). Written as DNA, the CDR3 is TGTGCCAGCAGCCCGGGACAGATTAGCAATCAGCCCCAGCATTTT. Its protein product is CASSPGQISNQPQHF.

This clone was recorded only once. The chain couples TRBV7-8 to TRBJ2-1; possibly TRBD2 for D (6 bases). CDR1 and CDR2 from the germline V gene are SGHVS and FQNEAQ. V gave up 5 bases and J gave up 2 bases, with 13 bases separating them. This CDR3 contains 15 residues. The CDR3 coding sequence is TGTGCCAGCAGCACGGGACTGGCTACCTACAATGAGCAGTTCTTC. Amino acid sequence: CASSTGLATYNEQFF.